This T cell receptor beta chain was sequenced during a study of cytomegalovirus exposure and HLA in healthy donors. Researchers ran the PCR with 60 Vbeta and 13 Jbeta primers. Measured with immunoSEQ multiplex PCR; TCRdb has only the in-frame clones, and not every one. The profile shows about 180,000 clones, around four fifths of them singletons. CDR1 and CDR2 (germline): MNHNY, SVGAGI (reference sequence). The CDR3 is made up of 14 amino acids. In the case of this clone: Antigen: not known.

Study results and caveats: TCR beta V- and J-gene trimming, according to a later analysis, was linked to a missense DCLRE1C variant. A previous analysis found most TCR beta V segments productive roughly 87% or roughly 30% of the time. A further, later analysis showed that HLA-associated TCR beta chains (compared with equally common others) were more clonally expanded. A later analysis reportedly found fewer N-insertions in an Asian-associated ancestry cluster than the roughly 670-donor mean.

The chain joins TRBV6-6 to TRBJ2-5; a possible D gene is TRBD1 (7 bases). The J call may be in error: the DNA end matches TRBJ2-7 better. Source material: PBMCs. The TCR sequence derives from a woman in her fifties or sixties in good health and CMV-seropositive. CDR3 coding DNA: TGTGCCAGCTGTGCGGGGCAGGGGGCCTACGAGCAGTACTTC. It translates to CASCAGQGAYEQYF.